This T cell receptor beta chain was sequenced for a study of cytomegalovirus exposure and HLA in healthy donors. Vbeta (60) and Jbeta (13) primers were used in the PCR. Method: immunoSEQ multiplex PCR; TCRdb's copy keeps in-frame clones and lacks some. The sample shows about 120,000 clones, over 65% of them seen only once. The TCR originated in a middle-aged woman in good health and CMV-seropositive. Sequencing used PBMCs.

CDR3 bases: TGCGCCAGCAGCCCGCTTCTAACCGACTCTGGGGCCAACGTCCTGACTTTC. It codes for CASSPLLTDSGANVLTF. The chain uses TRBV5-1 and TRBJ2-6; D is uncertain. Trimming removed 4 bases at V and 0 bases at J, with 14 bases between. This CDR3 spans 17 amino acids. Germline CDR1 is SGHRS and CDR2 is YFSETQ.